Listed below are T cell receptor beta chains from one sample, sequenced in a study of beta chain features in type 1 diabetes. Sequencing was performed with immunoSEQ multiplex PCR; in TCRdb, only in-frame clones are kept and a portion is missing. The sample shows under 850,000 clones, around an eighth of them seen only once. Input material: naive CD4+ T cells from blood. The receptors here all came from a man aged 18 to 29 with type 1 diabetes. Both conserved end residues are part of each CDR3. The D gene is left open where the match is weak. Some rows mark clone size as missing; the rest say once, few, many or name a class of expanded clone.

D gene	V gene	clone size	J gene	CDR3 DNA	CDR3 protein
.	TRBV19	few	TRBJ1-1	TGTGCCAGTAGTATCCAGGGAAACACTGAAGCTTTCTTT	CASSIQGNTEAFF
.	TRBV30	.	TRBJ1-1	TGTGCCTGGAGTCGGGAATTCGGAAACACTGAAGCTTTCTTT	CAWSREFGNTEAFF
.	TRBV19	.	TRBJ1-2	TGTGCCAGTAGTATAGGGACAGTATATGGCTACACCTTC	CASSIGTVYGYTF
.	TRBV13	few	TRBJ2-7	TGTGCCAGCAGCCCTATCCCAGGGATCGGGGAGAGCTACGAGCAGTACTTC	CASSPIPGIGESYEQYF
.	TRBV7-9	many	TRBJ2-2	TGTGCCAGCAGCTTAGCGACAGCCGCCGGGGAGCTGTTTTTT	CASSLATAAGELFF
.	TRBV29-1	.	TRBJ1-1	TGCAGCGTTATGAAGTTTGACGCGGTAACTGAAGCTTTCTTT	CSVMKFDAVTEAFF
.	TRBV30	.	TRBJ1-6	TGTGCCTGGAGTGTAGTCGGGTCGAATTCACCCCTCCACTTT	CAWSVVGSNSPLHF
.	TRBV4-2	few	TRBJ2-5	TGTGCCAGCAGCCAAGGAAATAGCGTGAGCCAAGAGACCCAGTACTTC	CASSQGNSVSQETQYF
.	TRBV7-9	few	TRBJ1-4	TGTGCCAGCAGCCCCGGGCCATCAACTAATGAAAAACTGTTTTTT	CASSPGPSTNEKLFF
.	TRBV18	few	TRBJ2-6	TGTGCCAGCTCACCCCAGGGTTGGGTGGCAGGGGCCAACGTCCTGACTTTC	CASSPQGWVAGANVLTF
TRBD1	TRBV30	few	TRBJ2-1	TGTGCCTGGAGTGCACAGGGGTATCGGAGAAATTTGTACAATGAGCAGTTCTTC	CAWSAQGYRRNLYNEQFF
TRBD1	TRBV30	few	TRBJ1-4	TGTGCCTGGATGGACAGGAGGGGAGAAAAACTGTTTTTT	CAWMDRRGEKLFF
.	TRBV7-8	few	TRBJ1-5	TGTGCCAGCAGCTTAGCGGGCAGTAGCAATCAGCCCCAGCATTTT	CASSLAGSSNQPQHF
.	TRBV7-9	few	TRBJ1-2	TGTGCCAGCAGCTTAGTAGTTACCAGGGCCAATGGCTACACCTTC	CASSLVVTRANGYTF
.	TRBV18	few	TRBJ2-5	TGTGCCAGCTCACCACCGGGTTCAGAGACCCAGTACTTC	CASSPPGSETQYF
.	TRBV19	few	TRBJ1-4	TGTGCCAGTAGTATAGGAGGGACAACTAATGAAAAACTGTTTTTT	CASSIGGTTNEKLFF
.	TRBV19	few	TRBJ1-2	TGTGCCAGTAGCCCCGGCGGGCCCCTGAACTATGGCTACACCTTC	CASSPGGPLNYGYTF